This paragraph covers one T cell receptor beta chain sequence. What it binds is not known. The data were taken from a study of long-term antiretroviral therapy in people with HIV. Germline V gene sequence: CDR1 SGDLS, CDR2 YYNGEE. Trimming removed 3 bases from V and 1 base from J, with 8 bases in between. This CDR3 spans 13 amino acids. Notes on the study in general: Sampling of blood ran from the mid-2000s to the late 2010s, and older ART regimens were possibly in use. Information on adherence to ART, viral resistance or therapy changes was unavailable.

This was the immunoSEQ v3.0 assay at survey level. The protocol was immunoSEQ multiplex PCR, while the TCRdb copy is restricted to in-frame clones and leaves out a portion. This table holds roughly 14,000 clones, about 79% found once. Sequenced material: unsorted PBMCs, taken just before starting antiretroviral therapy. The TCR sequence derives from a man in his forties with HIV. The rearrangement links TRBV9 to TRBJ2-7; unclear D gene. CDR3 sequence: CASSEGLSYEQYF. CDR3 sequence (DNA): TGTGCCAGCAGCGAGGGCTTATCCTACGAGCAGTACTTC.